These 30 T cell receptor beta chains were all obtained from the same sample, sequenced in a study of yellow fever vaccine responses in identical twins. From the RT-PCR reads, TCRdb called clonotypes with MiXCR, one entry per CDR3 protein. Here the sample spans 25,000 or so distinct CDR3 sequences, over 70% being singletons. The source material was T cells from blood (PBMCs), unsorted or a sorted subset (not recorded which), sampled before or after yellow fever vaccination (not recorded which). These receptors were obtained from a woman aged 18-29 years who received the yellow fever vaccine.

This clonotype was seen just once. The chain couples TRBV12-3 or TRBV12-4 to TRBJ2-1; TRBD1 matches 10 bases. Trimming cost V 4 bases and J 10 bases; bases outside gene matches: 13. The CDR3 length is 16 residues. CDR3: CASSSVGTGELREQFF. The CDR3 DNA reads TGTGCCAGCAGTTCCGTGGGGACAGGGGAGTTGAGGGAGCAGTTCTTC.

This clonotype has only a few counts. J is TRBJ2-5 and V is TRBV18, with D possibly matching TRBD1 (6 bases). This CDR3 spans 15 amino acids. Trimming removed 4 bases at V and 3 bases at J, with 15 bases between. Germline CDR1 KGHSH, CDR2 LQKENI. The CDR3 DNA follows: TGTGCCAGCTCACAACTATTCGACAGGAAAGAGACCCAGTACTTC. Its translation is CASSQLFDRKETQYF.

In DNA form, the CDR3 reads TGTGCCAGCAGTCAACGGTGGGACAGGGACAACTATGGCTACACCTTC. Protein product: CASSQRWDRDNYGYTF. The V call is TRBV4-2, the J call TRBJ1-2, with TRBD1 identical over 9 bases. CDR1 is LGHNA and CDR2 is YNFKEQ in the germline V gene. CDR3 length equals 16 residues. V lost 6 bases to trimming and J lost 2 bases; unmatched junction nucleotides: 10.

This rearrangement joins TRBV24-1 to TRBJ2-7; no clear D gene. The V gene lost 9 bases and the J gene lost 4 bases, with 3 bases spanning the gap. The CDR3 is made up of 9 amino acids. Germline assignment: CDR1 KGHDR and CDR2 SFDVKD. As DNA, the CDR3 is TGTGCCACCCTTTACGAGCAGTACGTC. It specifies CATLYEQYV.

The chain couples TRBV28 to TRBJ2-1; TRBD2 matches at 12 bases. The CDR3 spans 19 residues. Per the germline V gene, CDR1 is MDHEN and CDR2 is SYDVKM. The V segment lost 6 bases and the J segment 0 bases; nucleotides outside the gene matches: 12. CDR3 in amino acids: CASRFGLAGFMGSYNEQFF. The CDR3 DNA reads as TGTGCCAGCAGATTCGGACTAGCGGGGTTCATGGGCTCCTACAATGAGCAGTTCTTC.

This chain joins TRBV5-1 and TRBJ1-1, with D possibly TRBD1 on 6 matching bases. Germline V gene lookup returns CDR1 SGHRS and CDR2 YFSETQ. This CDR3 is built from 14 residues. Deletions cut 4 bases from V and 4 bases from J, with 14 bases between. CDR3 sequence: CASSLQDSRTEAFF. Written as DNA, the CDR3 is TGCGCCAGCAGCCTACAGGACAGTCGCACTGAAGCTTTCTTT.

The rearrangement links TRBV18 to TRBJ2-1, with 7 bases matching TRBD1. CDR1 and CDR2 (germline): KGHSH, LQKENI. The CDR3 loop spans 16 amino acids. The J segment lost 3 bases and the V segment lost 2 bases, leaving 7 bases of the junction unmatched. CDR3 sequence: CASSPLIGGSYNEQFF. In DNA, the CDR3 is TGTGCCAGCTCACCATTAATAGGGGGCAGCTACAATGAGCAGTTCTTC.

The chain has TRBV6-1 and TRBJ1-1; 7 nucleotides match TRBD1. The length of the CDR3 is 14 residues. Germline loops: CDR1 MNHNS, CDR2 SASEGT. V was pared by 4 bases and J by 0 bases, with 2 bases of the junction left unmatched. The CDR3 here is CASSVRGLNTEAFF. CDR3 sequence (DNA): TGTGCCAGCAGTGTCAGGGGGTTGAACACTGAAGCTTTCTTT.

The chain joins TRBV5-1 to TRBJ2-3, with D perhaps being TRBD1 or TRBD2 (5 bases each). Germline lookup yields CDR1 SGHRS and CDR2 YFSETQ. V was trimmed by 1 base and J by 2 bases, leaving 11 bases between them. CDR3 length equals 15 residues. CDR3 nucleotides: TGCGCCAGCAGCTTGTACGGGGCGTCCACAGATACGCAGTATTTT. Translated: CASSLYGASTDTQYF.

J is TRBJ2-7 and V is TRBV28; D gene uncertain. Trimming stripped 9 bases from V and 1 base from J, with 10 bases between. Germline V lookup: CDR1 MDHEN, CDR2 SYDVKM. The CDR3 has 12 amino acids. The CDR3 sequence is CASGRQSYEQYF. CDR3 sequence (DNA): TGTGCCAGTGGGCGGCAATCCTACGAGCAGTACTTC.

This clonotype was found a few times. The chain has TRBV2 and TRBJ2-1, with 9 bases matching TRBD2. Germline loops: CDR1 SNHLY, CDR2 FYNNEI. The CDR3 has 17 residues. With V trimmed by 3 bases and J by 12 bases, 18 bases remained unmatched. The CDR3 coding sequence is TGTGCCAGCAGTGAGGAGGGGCGGCTAGCGGGATTGTCGTTGCAGTTCTTC. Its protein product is CASSEEGRLAGLSLQFF. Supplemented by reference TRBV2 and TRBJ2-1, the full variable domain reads EPEVTQTPSHQVTQMGQEVILRCVPISNHLYFYWYRQILGQKVEFLVSFYNNEISEKSEIFDDQFSVERPDGSNFTLKIRSTKLEDSAMYFCASSEEGRLAGLSLQFFGPGTRLTVL.

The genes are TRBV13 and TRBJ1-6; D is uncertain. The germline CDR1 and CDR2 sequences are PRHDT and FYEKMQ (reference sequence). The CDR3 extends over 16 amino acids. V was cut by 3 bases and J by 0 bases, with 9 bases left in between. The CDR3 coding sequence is TGTGCCAGCAGCTTCGGCAGTAGCTCCTATAATTCACCCCTCCACTTT. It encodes CASSFGSSSYNSPLHF.

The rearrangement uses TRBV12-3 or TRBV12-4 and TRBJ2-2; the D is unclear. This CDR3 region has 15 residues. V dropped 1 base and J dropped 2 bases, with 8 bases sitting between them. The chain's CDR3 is CASSLVSSNTGELFF. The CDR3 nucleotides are TGTGCCAGCAGTTTAGTATCCTCTAACACCGGGGAGCTGTTTTTT.

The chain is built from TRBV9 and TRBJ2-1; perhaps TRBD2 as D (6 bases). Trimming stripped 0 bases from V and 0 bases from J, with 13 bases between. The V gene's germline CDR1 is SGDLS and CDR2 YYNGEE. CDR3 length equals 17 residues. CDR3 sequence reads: CASSVVNGGSSYNEQFF. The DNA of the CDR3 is TGTGCCAGCAGCGTAGTTAATGGGGGGAGCTCCTACAATGAGCAGTTCTTC.

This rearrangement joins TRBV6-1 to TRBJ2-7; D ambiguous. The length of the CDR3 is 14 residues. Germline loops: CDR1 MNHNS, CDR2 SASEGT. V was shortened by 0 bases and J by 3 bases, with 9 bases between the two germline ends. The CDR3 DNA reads TGTGCCAGCAGTGAAGCCGGCAGCTACTACGAGCAGTACGTC. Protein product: CASSEAGSYYEQYV.

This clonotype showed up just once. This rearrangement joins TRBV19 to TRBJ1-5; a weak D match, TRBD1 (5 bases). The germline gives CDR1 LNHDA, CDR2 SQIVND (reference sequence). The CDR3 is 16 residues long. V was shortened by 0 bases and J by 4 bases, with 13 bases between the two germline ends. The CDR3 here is CASSIDGPGPNQPQHF. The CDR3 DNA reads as TGTGCCAGTAGTATAGATGGTCCAGGGCCTAATCAGCCCCAGCATTTT. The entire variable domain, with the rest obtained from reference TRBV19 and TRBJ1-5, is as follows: DGGITQSPKYLFRKEGQNVTLSCEQNLNHDAMYWYRQDPGQGLRLIYYSQIVNDFQKGDIAEGYSVSREKKESFPLTVTSAQKNPTAFYLCASSIDGPGPNQPQHFGDGTRLSIL.

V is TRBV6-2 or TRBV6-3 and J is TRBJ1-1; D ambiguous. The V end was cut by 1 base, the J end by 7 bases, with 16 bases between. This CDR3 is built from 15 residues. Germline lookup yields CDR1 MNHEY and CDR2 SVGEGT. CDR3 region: CASSYYPGPIGEAFF. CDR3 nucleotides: TGTGCCAGCAGTTACTACCCTGGCCCGATAGGTGAAGCTTTCTTT.

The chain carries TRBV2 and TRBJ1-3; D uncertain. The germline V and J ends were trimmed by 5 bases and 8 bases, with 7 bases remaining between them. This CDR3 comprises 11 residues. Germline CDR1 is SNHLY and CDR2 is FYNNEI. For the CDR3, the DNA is TGTGCCAGCAGTCATGAGGACACCATATATTTT. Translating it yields CASSHEDTIYF.

The CDR3 region has the DNA TGTGCCAGCGGTGGACAGATGAACACTGAAGCTTTCTTT. Encoded protein: CASGGQMNTEAFF. The chain recombines TRBV12-3 or TRBV12-4 with TRBJ1-1, with a tentative D call TRBD1 (6 bases). V dropped 8 bases and J dropped 0 bases, with 10 bases sitting between them. This CDR3 contains 13 residues.

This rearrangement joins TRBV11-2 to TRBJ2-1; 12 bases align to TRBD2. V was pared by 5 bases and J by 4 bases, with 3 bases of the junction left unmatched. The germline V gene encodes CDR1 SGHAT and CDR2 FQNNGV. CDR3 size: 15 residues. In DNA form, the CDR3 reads TGTGCCAGCAGCGATGGACTAGCGGGATACAATGAGCAGTTCTTC. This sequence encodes CASSDGLAGYNEQFF.

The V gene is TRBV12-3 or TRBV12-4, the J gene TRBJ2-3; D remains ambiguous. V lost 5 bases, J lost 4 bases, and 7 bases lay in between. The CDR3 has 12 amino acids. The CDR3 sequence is CASSRSPDTQYF. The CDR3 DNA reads TGTGCCAGCAGTCGTTCCCCAGATACGCAGTATTTT.

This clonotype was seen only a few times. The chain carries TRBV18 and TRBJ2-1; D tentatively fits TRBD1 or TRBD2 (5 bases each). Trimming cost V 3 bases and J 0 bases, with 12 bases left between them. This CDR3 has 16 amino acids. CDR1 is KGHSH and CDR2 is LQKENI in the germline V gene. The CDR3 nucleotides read TGTGCCAGCTCACCGGAATGGGGGAGCTCCTACAATGAGCAGTTCTTC. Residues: CASSPEWGSSYNEQFF.

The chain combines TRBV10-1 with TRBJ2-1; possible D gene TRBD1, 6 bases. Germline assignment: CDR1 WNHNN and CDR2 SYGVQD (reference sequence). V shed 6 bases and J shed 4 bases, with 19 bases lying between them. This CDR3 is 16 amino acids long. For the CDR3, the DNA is TGCGCCAGCAGCCCCAGGGGACGCACTCCATACAATGAGCAGTTCTTC. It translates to CASSPRGRTPYNEQFF.

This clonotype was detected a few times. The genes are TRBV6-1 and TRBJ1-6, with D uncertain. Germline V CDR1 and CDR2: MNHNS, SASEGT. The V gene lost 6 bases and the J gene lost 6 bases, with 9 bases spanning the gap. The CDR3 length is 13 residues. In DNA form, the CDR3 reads TGTGCCAGCAGGAGTGCGACTAATTCACCCCTCCACTTT. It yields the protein CASRSATNSPLHF.

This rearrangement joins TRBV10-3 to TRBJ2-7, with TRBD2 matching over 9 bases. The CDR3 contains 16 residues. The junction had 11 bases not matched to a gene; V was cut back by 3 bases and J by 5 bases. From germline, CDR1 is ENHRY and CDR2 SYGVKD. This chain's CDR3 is CAISDTTSGSIHEQYV. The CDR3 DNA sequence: TGTGCCATCAGTGACACCACTAGCGGGTCGATTCACGAGCAGTACGTC.

The DNA for the CDR3 is TGTGCCAGCAGTAACAGGGACTCCTACGAGCAGTACGTC. It translates to CASSNRDSYEQYV. This chain connects TRBV5-8 to TRBJ2-7, with a tentative D call TRBD1 (6 bases). The CDR3 is 13 residues long. Between the trimmed V and J ends, which lost 5 bases and 0 bases, there was a span of 9 bases. From germline, CDR1 is SGHTS and CDR2 YDEGEE.

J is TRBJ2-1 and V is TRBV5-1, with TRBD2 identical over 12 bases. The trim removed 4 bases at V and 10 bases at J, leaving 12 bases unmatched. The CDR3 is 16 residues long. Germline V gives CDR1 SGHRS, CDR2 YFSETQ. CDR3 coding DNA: TGCGCCAGCAGCGGCCACAATCTACTAGCGGGAGGCGAGCAGTTCTTC. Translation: CASSGHNLLAGGEQFF. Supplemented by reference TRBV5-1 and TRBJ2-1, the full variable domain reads KAGVTQTPRYLIKTRGQQVTLSCSPISGHRSVSWYQQTPGQGLQFLFEYFSETQRNKGNFPGRFSGRQFSNSRSEMNVSTLELGDSALYLCASSGHNLLAGGEQFFGPGTRLTVL.

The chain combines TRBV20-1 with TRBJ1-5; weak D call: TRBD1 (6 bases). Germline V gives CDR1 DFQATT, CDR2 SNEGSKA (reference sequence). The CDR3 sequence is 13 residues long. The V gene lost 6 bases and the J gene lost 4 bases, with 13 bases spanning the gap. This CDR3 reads CSAKDSSNQPQHF. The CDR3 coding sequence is TGCAGTGCGAAGGACAGCTCGAATCAGCCCCAGCATTTT.

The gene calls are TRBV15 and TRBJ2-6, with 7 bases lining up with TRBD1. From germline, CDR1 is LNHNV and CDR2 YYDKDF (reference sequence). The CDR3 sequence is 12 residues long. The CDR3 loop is CTGDSGANVLTF. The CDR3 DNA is TGTACAGGGGACTCTGGGGCCAACGTCCTGACTTTC.

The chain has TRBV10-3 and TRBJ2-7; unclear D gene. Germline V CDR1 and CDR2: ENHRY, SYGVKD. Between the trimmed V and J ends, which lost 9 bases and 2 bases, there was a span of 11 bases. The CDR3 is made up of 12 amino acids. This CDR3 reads CAIQTRPYEQYF. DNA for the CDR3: TGTGCCATTCAGACGCGCCCCTACGAGCAGTACTTC.